The present T cell receptor beta chain was sequenced within a study of preoperative IRX-2 immunotherapy in early breast cancer. With 2 bases removed from V and 7 bases from J, the gap between germline ends came to 15 bases. The CDR3 loop spans 15 amino acids. Per the germline V gene, CDR1 is SGHNT and CDR2 is YYREEE (reference sequence). Assay used: immunoSEQ multiplex PCR; TCRdb lists only in-frame clones, some missing. The table shows 60,000 or so clones, with approximately 95% occurring only once. Treatment here: preoperative locoregional IRX-2 cytokine immunotherapy. This phase Ib study tested locoregional IRX-2 cytokine immunotherapy given before surgery.

J is TRBJ2-2 and V is TRBV5-4, with TRBD2 as a possible D gene (6 bases). The specimen was taken from a patient treated with IRX-2 immunotherapy. This receptor was taken from a human donor with breast cancer. CDR3 bases: TGTGCCAGCAGCTTTCGGCCTAGCGCAGTCGGGGAGCTGTTTTTT. Translated, it gives CASSFRPSAVGELFF. Together with reference TRBV5-4 and TRBJ2-2, the CDR3 gives the full variable domain: ETGVTQSPTHLIKTRGQQVTLRCSSQSGHNTVSWYQQALGQGPQFIFQYYREEENGRGNFPPRFSGLQFPNYSSELNVNALELDDSALYLCASSFRPSAVGELFFGEGSRLTVL.